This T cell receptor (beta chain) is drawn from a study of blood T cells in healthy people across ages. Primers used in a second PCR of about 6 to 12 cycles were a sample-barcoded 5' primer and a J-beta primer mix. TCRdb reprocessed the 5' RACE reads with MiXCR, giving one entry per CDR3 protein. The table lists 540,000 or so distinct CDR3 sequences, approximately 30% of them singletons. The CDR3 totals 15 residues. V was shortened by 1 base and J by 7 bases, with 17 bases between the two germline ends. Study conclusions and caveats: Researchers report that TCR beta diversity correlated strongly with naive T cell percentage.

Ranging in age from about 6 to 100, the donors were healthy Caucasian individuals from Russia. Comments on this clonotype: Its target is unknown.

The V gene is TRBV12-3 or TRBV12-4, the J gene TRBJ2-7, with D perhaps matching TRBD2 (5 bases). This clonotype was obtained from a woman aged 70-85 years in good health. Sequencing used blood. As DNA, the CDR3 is TGTGCCAGCAGTTTAGAGATAGTGGGGAGTGGAGAGCAGTACTTC. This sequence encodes CASSLEIVGSGEQYF.